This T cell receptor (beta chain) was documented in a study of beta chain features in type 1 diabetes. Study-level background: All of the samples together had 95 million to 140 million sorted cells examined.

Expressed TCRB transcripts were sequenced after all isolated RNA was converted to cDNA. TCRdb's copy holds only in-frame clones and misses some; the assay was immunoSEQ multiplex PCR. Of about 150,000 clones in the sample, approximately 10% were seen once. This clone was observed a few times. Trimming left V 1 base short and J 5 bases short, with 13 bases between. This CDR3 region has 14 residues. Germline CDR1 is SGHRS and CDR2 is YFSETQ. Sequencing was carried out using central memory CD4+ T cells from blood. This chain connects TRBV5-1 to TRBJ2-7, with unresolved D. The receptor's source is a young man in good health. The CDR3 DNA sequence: TGCGCCAGCAGCTTGAATGTTGTAGAGGACGAGCAGTACTTC. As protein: CASSLNVVEDEQYF.